The 24 T cell receptor beta chains listed next were all sequenced from one sample in a study of T-cell reconstitution after alpha-beta-depleted transplantation in children. Construction of the TCRbeta library involved unique molecular identifiers. TCRdb called the PCR reads again in MiXCR, with one record for every CDR3 protein. The data show about 400,000 distinct CDR3 sequences, around 20% seen once. This material consisted of PBMCs from the stem cell graft donor, taken from the stem cell graft. The receptors stem from a human donor who donated a stem cell graft to a child with acute myeloid leukemia.

This clonotype has ten or more counts. V and J are TRBV25-1 and TRBJ2-1; no clear D gene. This CDR3 is 13 amino acids long. Per germline, CDR1 MGHDK and CDR2 SYGVNS. The V and J ends lost 7 bases and 7 bases respectively, with 14 bases between them. This CDR3 reads CASTYLTRNEQFF. CDR3 coding DNA: TGTGCCAGCACGTATCTCACAAGGAATGAGCAGTTCTTC.

This clonotype was detected many times. The V gene is TRBV5-1, the J gene TRBJ1-1, with 7 bases fitting TRBD1. V shed 0 bases and J 4 bases; nucleotides not matched to a gene: 3. The length of the CDR3 is 14 residues. Germline loops: CDR1 SGHRS, CDR2 YFSETQ. In nucleotides, the CDR3 is TGCGCCAGCAGCTTGGCGTCAGGGGGCACTGAAGCTTTCTTT. Its protein is CASSLASGGTEAFF.

The chain employs TRBV12-3 or TRBV12-4 and TRBJ1-1; D call uncertain. The V end lost 3 bases, the J end lost 4 bases, and 12 bases lay between the germline ends. The CDR3 spans 14 residues. CDR3 protein: CASSFEGSPTEAFF. CDR3 nucleotide sequence: TGTGCCAGCAGTTTTGAAGGGTCCCCCACTGAAGCTTTCTTT.

The V and J genes are TRBV7-9 and TRBJ2-2; 7 positions agree with TRBD1. Germline CDR1 and CDR2: SEHNR and FQNEAQ (reference sequence). The CDR3 totals 15 residues. Trimming at V came to 4 bases and at J to 0 bases, leaving 2 bases not matched to a gene. CDR3 sequence: CASSSQGTNTGELFF. CDR3 nucleotide sequence: TGTGCCAGCAGCTCACAGGGGACGAACACCGGGGAGCTGTTTTTT.

This clonotype was counted at least ten times. The chain combines TRBV29-1 with TRBJ2-3; D may be TRBD1 (5 bases). Trimming stripped 1 base from V and 0 bases from J, with 8 bases between. Germline CDR1 SQVTM, CDR2 ANQGSEA. The CDR3 loop spans 14 amino acids. The CDR3, as DNA: TGCAGCGTTGAAGCGCGACAGAGCACAGATACGCAGTATTTT. It yields the protein CSVEARQSTDTQYF.

In this sample, this clonotype turned up many times. This chain connects TRBV20-1 to TRBJ2-1, with 9 bases fitting TRBD2. The germline V gene encodes CDR1 DFQATT and CDR2 SNEGSKA (reference sequence). The CDR3 has 15 residues. The V and J ends lost 1 base and 4 bases, in that order; junction bases with no gene match: 5. The CDR3 region has the DNA TGCAGTGCTAGAGGGACTAGCGACGTGTACAATGAGCAGTTCTTC. It is translated as CSARGTSDVYNEQFF.

The chain joins TRBV15 to TRBJ2-5; D is unresolved. The CDR3 extends over 12 amino acids. Trimming pared 0 bases from V and 5 bases from J, leaving 4 bases between. CDR1 and CDR2 from the germline V gene are LNHNV and YYDKDF (reference sequence). This CDR3 is CATSREPETQYF. As DNA, the CDR3 is TGTGCCACCAGCAGAGAGCCGGAGACCCAGTACTTC. The full variable domain, in which reference TRBV15 and TRBJ2-5 provide the parts outside the CDR3, is DAMVIQNPRYQVTQFGKPVTLSCSQTLNHNVMYWYQQKSSQAPKLLFHYYDKDFNNEADTPDNFQSRRPNTSFCFLDIRSPGLGDTAMYLCATSREPETQYFGPGTRLLVL.

This clonotype was observed many times. The chain employs TRBV24-1 and TRBJ2-2; 10 nucleotides line up with TRBD1. V was pared by 1 base and J by 3 bases, with 4 bases of the junction left unmatched. The CDR3 length is 17 residues. Germline V gene data show CDR1 as KGHDR and CDR2 as SFDVKD. The CDR3 DNA reads TGTGCCACCAGTGATTTCATGGGGACAGGGGACACCGGGGAGCTGTTTTTT. This encodes CATSDFMGTGDTGELFF.

This clonotype occurred a few times. This chain connects TRBV5-1 to TRBJ2-7; no reliable D call. V was shortened by 2 bases and J by 3 bases, with 9 bases between the two germline ends. The CDR3 sequence is 13 residues long. The germline gives CDR1 SGHRS, CDR2 YFSETQ. The CDR3 is CASSFTTNYEQYF. The CDR3 DNA reads TGCGCCAGCAGCTTCACTACCAACTACGAGCAGTACTTC.

In nucleotides, the CDR3 is TGCGCCAGCAGCTTAGAGGGTGGCTATGGCTACACCTTC. Its translation: CASSLEGGYGYTF. The J gene is TRBJ1-2, the V gene TRBV5-1; unclear D gene. The CDR3 spans 13 residues. Germline assignment: CDR1 SGHRS and CDR2 YFSETQ. The V and J ends lost 2 bases and 4 bases respectively, with 9 bases between them. Supplemented by reference TRBV5-1 and TRBJ1-2, the full variable domain reads KAGVTQTPRYLIKTRGQQVTLSCSPISGHRSVSWYQQTPGQGLQFLFEYFSETQRNKGNFPGRFSGRQFSNSRSEMNVSTLELGDSALYLCASSLEGGYGYTFGSGTRLTVV.

This chain links TRBV10-2 with TRBJ1-6; 7 bases agree with TRBD1. There are 14 residues in the CDR3. The germline V gene encodes CDR1 WSHSY and CDR2 SAAADI. V dropped 8 bases and J dropped 8; count of bases not matched to a gene: 9. The CDR3 protein is CASHSTGYHSPLHF. CDR3 DNA: TGCGCCAGCCATTCGACAGGGTATCATTCACCCCTCCACTTT.

This chain uses TRBV12-3 or TRBV12-4 with TRBJ2-1; either TRBD1 or TRBD2 may supply D (5 bases each). The CDR3 loop spans 17 amino acids. V was trimmed by 4 bases and J by 1 base, leaving 17 bases between them. The CDR3 loop is CASSWAVRGASYNEQFF. In DNA form, the CDR3 reads TGTGCCAGCAGTTGGGCGGTGCGAGGGGCATCCTACAATGAGCAGTTCTTC.

The V call is TRBV6-5, the J call TRBJ2-1, with 8 positions matching TRBD1. The germline V gene has CDR1 MNHEY and CDR2 SVGAGI. This CDR3 is built from 13 residues. Germline trimming cut 4 bases from V and 10 bases from J; bases unmatched to any gene: 6. CDR3 DNA: TGTGCCAGCAGTTTTCAGGGGGCAGGGGAGCAGTTCTTC. Its translation: CASSFQGAGEQFF.

This clonotype was detected ten times or more. The chain joins TRBV15 to TRBJ1-4; D unresolved. Germline V gene sequence: CDR1 LNHNV, CDR2 YYDKDF (reference sequence). The CDR3 has 13 amino acids. The V and J ends lost 9 bases and 2 bases respectively, with 10 bases between them. The CDR3 region has the DNA TGTGCCACACAACGGGCGACTAATGAAAAACTGTTTTTT. Encoded protein: CATQRATNEKLFF.

This clonotype was counted only a few times. CDR3 DNA: TGTGCCAGCAGCCAGACAGGGGGGAACACTGAAGCTTTCTTT. The encoded protein is CASSQTGGNTEAFF. This chain joins TRBV7-3 and TRBJ1-1, with TRBD1 matching 9 bases. The V and J ends lost 5 bases and 1 base, in that order; junction bases with no gene match: 2. Germline loops: CDR1 SGHTA, CDR2 FQGTGA. There are 14 residues in the CDR3. The full variable domain, rest sourced from reference TRBV7-3 and TRBJ1-1, is GAGVSQTPSNKVTEKGKYVELRCDPISGHTALYWYRQSLGQGPEFLIYFQGTGAADDSGLPNDRFFAVRPEGSVSTLKIQRTERGDSAVYLCASSQTGGNTEAFFGQGTRLTVV.

The chain carries TRBV5-1 and TRBJ2-7; 8 bases are shared with TRBD2. Germline assignment: CDR1 SGHRS and CDR2 YFSETQ. This CDR3 is built from 15 residues. V dropped 2 bases and J dropped 6; count of bases not matched to a gene: 10. This CDR3 is CASSLSGGGPLEQYF. The DNA for the CDR3 is TGCGCCAGCAGCTTATCCGGGGGGGGCCCCCTCGAGCAGTACTTC.

At least ten counts were recorded for this clonotype. The J gene is TRBJ1-5, the V gene TRBV12-3 or TRBV12-4; D gene uncertain. Trimming pared 7 bases from V and 4 bases from J, leaving 11 bases between. The CDR3 has 13 amino acids. DNA of the CDR3: TGTGCCAGCACCCCCGAGGTAAATCAGCCCCAGCATTTT. It translates to CASTPEVNQPQHF.

The gene calls are TRBV24-1 and TRBJ2-1; 7 nucleotides match TRBD1. The CDR3 has 15 residues. Germline-derived CDR1 and CDR2 are KGHDR and SFDVKD. V gave up 1 base and J gave up 3 bases; unmatched junction bases: 2. The CDR3 coding sequence is TGTGCCACCAGTGATTTCGGGACAGACTACAATGAGCAGTTCTTC. Its protein product is CATSDFGTDYNEQFF.

This CDR3 reads CSATRQLNEQFF. The CDR3 DNA follows: TGCAGTGCTACCAGACAGCTCAATGAGCAGTTCTTC. This chain links TRBV20-1 with TRBJ2-1; a weak D match, TRBD1 (5 bases). Trimming cost V 4 bases and J 6 bases, with 10 bases left between them. The CDR3 runs 12 residues. From germline, CDR1 is DFQATT and CDR2 SNEGSKA (reference sequence).

The chain has TRBV13 and TRBJ2-5; 14 bases are shared with TRBD2. V was pared by 3 bases and J by 5 bases, with 14 bases of the junction left unmatched. The CDR3 is made up of 19 amino acids. Germline lookup yields CDR1 PRHDT and CDR2 FYEKMQ (reference sequence). The CDR3, as DNA: TGTGCCAGCAGCTTCTCTTACAGACTAGCGGGAGGGCCTGGGGAGACCCAGTACTTC. Translating it yields CASSFSYRLAGGPGETQYF.

The chain uses TRBV2 and TRBJ2-7; no reliable D call. This CDR3 is 14 amino acids long. The germline gives CDR1 SNHLY, CDR2 FYNNEI. V was shortened by 6 bases and J by 3 bases, with 15 bases between the two germline ends. CDR3 bases: TGTGCCAGCAGGCCCAGGCAAAACAACTACGAGCAGTACTTC. It translates to CASRPRQNNYEQYF.

The V call is TRBV10-3, the J call TRBJ1-2; TRBD1 matches 8 bases. The CDR3 contains 12 residues. V was clipped by 10 bases and J by 8 bases; unmatched bases: 9. CDR1 ENHRY and CDR2 SYGVKD come from the germline V gene. Here the CDR3 DNA reads TGTGCCACGCAACGGGACAGGAACGGCTACACCTTC. Its protein product is CATQRDRNGYTF.

This clonotype was seen ten or more times. The gene calls are TRBV29-1 and TRBJ1-1, with TRBD1 matching 7 bases. V was pared by 5 bases and J by 1 base, with 7 bases of the junction left unmatched. The CDR3 is 14 residues long. Per germline, CDR1 SQVTM and CDR2 ANQGSEA. The CDR3 region has the DNA TGCAGCGTTCGCCAGGGGGGGGCGAACACTGAAGCTTTCTTT. It translates to CSVRQGGANTEAFF. Combining the CDR3 with reference TRBV29-1 and TRBJ1-1 gives the whole variable domain SAVISQKPSRDICQRGTSLTIQCQVDSQVTMMFWYRQQPGQSLTLIATANQGSEATYESGFVIDKFPISRPNLTFSTLTVSNMSPEDSSIYLCSVRQGGANTEAFFGQGTRLTVV.

The chain is built from TRBV12-3 or TRBV12-4 and TRBJ1-4; D uncertain. CDR3 length: 15 amino acids. V dropped 5 bases and J dropped 8 bases, with 18 bases sitting between them. Here the CDR3 reads CASSLDRVPKEKLFF. The CDR3 DNA reads TGTGCCAGCAGTCTCGATAGGGTTCCAAAGGAAAAACTGTTTTTT.